These T cell receptor beta chains were read from a single sample in a study of shared clonotypes between healthy human individuals. Assay used: immunoSEQ multiplex PCR; TCRdb lists only in-frame clones, some missing. Among roughly 2.2 million clones listed, 90% to 95% were seen once. The sequencing input was naive CD4+ T cells from PBMCs. The receptors shown here come from a man aged 18 to 30 in good health. Some clones in this sample may be carry-over from other donors' samples. CDR3s include the opening cysteine and the closing phenylalanine or tryptophan. Fields, in order: V gene, clone size, D gene, J gene, CDR3 protein, CDR3 DNA. The D gene is left open where the match is weak. Only part of the rows carry a size: once, few, many, or a class if the clone is expanded.

TRBV27,.,.,TRBJ1-1,CASSLEGLNTEAFF,TGTGCCAGCAGTTTGGAGGGGCTCAACACTGAAGCTTTCTTT
TRBV7-9,once,.,TRBJ1-3,CASSPQALSSGNTIYF,TGTGCCAGCAGCCCCCAGGCCCTGAGCTCTGGAAACACCATATATTTT
TRBV2,few,.,TRBJ1-1,CASSVSVREAFF,TGTGCCAGCAGCGTATCGGTCAGAGAAGCTTTCTTT
TRBV6-1,.,.,TRBJ1-5,CASSNRDPQHF,TGTGCCAGCAGCAACAGGGACCCCCAGCATTTT
TRBV5-4,.,.,TRBJ1-1,CASSPRGSEAFF,TGTGCCAGCAGCCCACGCGGCTCGGAAGCTTTCTTT
TRBV20-1,.,.,TRBJ2-5,CSAPPEETQYF,TGCAGTGCACCGCCAGAAGAGACCCAGTACTTC
TRBV2,.,.,TRBJ2-4,CASRPGGDIQYF,TGTGCCAGCAGGCCAGGGGGGGACATTCAGTACTTC
TRBV6-5,.,.,TRBJ1-1,CASTYPHRGGSEAFF,TGTGCCAGCACCTACCCGCACCGGGGGGGAAGCGAAGCTTTCTTT
TRBV5-1,.,.,TRBJ2-3,CASSFTGFADTQYF,TGCGCCAGCAGCTTTACAGGGTTTGCAGATACGCAGTATTTT
TRBV28,.,.,TRBJ2-7,CASSLDSYEQYF,TGTGCCAGCAGTTTAGATTCCTACGAGCAGTACTTC
TRBV14,.,TRBD1,TRBJ1-1,CASSRRQGFTEAFF,TGTGCCAGCAGCCGTAGACAGGGTTTCACTGAAGCTTTCTTT
TRBV4-1,.,TRBD1,TRBJ1-1,CASSRQGTDRNTEAFF,TGCGCCAGCAGCCGACAGGGGACCGACCGGAACACTGAAGCTTTCTTT
TRBV18,.,.,TRBJ1-3,CASSQTANSGNTIYF,TGTGCCAGCTCACAGACAGCCAACTCTGGAAACACCATATATTTT
TRBV25-1,.,TRBD2,TRBJ2-1,CASSTSASYNEQFF,TGTGCCAGCAGTACTAGCGCCTCCTACAATGAGCAGTTCTTC
TRBV6-1,.,TRBD1,TRBJ2-3,CASSAPGQSSTDTQYF,TGTGCCAGCAGTGCTCCGGGACAGTCTAGCACAGATACGCAGTATTTT
TRBV7-2,.,.,TRBJ2-2,CASSFPGALGAGELFF,TGTGCCAGCAGCTTTCCGGGGGCGCTGGGGGCCGGGGAGCTGTTTTTT
TRBV10-1,.,.,TRBJ2-3,CASSEYRGGFTDTQYF,TGCGCCAGCAGTGAGTATAGGGGGGGTTTCACAGATACGCAGTATTTT
TRBV5-1,.,TRBD1,TRBJ2-7,CASSSDRAGGQYF,TGCGCCAGCAGCTCGGACAGGGCCGGCGGGCAGTACTTC
TRBV19,.,.,TRBJ2-2,CASSSVTGELFF,TGTGCCAGTTCGTCGGTCACCGGGGAGCTGTTTTTT
TRBV28,few,.,TRBJ1-5,CASSRSRDSNQPQHF,TGTGCCAGCAGCCGCAGCAGAGATAGCAATCAGCCCCAGCATTTT
TRBV5-4,.,.,TRBJ2-5,CASSSWGALEVQETQYF,TGTGCCAGCAGCTCGTGGGGGGCTCTCGAGGTGCAAGAGACCCAGTACTTC
TRBV7-9,once,TRBD2,TRBJ2-1,CASSEGLAGEQFF,TGTGCCAGCAGCGAAGGACTAGCTGGTGAGCAGTTCTTC
TRBV28,few,.,TRBJ1-3,CASTVSSGNTIYF,TGTGCCAGCACAGTCTCCTCTGGAAACACCATATATTTT
TRBV11-3,.,TRBD1,TRBJ2-1,CASSQDRGVGEEQFF,TGTGCCAGCAGCCAGGACAGGGGAGTAGGAGAGGAGCAGTTCTTC
TRBV7-9,.,.,TRBJ2-5,CASATSERQETQYF,TGTGCCAGCGCTACCTCCGAGAGGCAAGAGACCCAGTACTTC
TRBV7-2,.,.,TRBJ1-5,CASSPGRLNQPQHF,TGTGCCAGCAGCCCCGGACGGCTCAATCAGCCCCAGCATTTT
TRBV28,.,.,TRBJ1-1,CASSFGAGPTEAFF,TGTGCCAGCAGTTTCGGGGCAGGGCCCACTGAAGCTTTCTTT
TRBV5-4,.,.,TRBJ2-2,CASSLWPTNTGELFF,TGTGCCAGCAGCTTATGGCCTACGAACACCGGGGAGCTGTTTTTT
TRBV4-1,once,.,TRBJ1-5,CASSQDVYQPQHF,TGCGCCAGCAGCCAAGATGTGTATCAGCCCCAGCATTTT
TRBV28,.,TRBD1,TRBJ2-7,CATLPGQPYEQYF,TGTGCCACCCTCCCGGGACAGCCCTACGAGCAGTACTTC
TRBV29-1,.,.,TRBJ1-1,CSVEQVPTEAFF,TGCAGCGTTGAACAGGTCCCCACTGAAGCTTTCTTT
TRBV30,.,.,TRBJ2-3,CAWTGDQSVDTQYF,TGTGCCTGGACTGGGGACCAATCAGTAGATACGCAGTATTTT
TRBV18,.,.,TRBJ2-5,CASSPQLALQETQYF,TGTGCCAGCTCACCACAGCTAGCGCTCCAAGAGACCCAGTACTTC
TRBV28,.,TRBD2,TRBJ2-1,CASSPGTSGLLMIF,TGTGCCAGCAGTCCCGGGACTAGCGGGCTCCTAATGATCTTC
TRBV6-5,.,.,TRBJ1-5,CASSLNPPGQPQHF,TGTGCCAGCAGCTTAAACCCCCCCGGTCAGCCCCAGCATTTT
TRBV6-1,.,TRBD2,TRBJ2-2,CASIMLADTGELFF,TGTGCCAGCATCATGCTAGCGGACACCGGGGAGCTGTTTTTT
TRBV19,.,.,TRBJ1-1,CASTWGGAGNTEAFF,TGTGCCTCTACTTGGGGGGGCGCAGGGAACACTGAAGCTTTCTTT
TRBV7-9,.,.,TRBJ2-7,CASSLFSGEGYEQYF,TGTGCCAGCAGCTTATTCTCAGGGGAAGGCTACGAGCAGTACTTC
TRBV5-6,.,.,TRBJ2-1,CASSWQGTVYNEQFF,TGTGCCAGCAGCTGGCAGGGAACGGTCTACAATGAGCAGTTCTTC
TRBV10-3,few,.,TRBJ1-4,CAISESIEEKLFF,TGTGCCATCAGTGAGTCGATTGAAGAAAAACTGTTTTTT
TRBV19,.,TRBD1,TRBJ1-4,CASSYITGAAHEKLFF,TGTGCCAGTAGTTACATAACAGGGGCGGCTCATGAAAAACTGTTTTTT
TRBV2,.,.,TRBJ1-2,CASSDRYGYTF,TGTGCCAGCAGCGATCGCTATGGCTACACCTTC
TRBV9,.,TRBD2,TRBJ2-1,CASLAAPPFKASGRWSYNEQFF,TGTGCCAGCCTAGCAGCGCCCCCGTTTAAGGCTAGCGGGAGGTGGTCCTACAATGAGCAGTTCTTC
TRBV11-2,.,.,TRBJ2-1,CASSLGAYNEQFF,TGTGCCAGCAGCTTAGGGGCCTACAATGAGCAGTTCTTC
TRBV7-3,.,.,TRBJ2-7,CASSLGPSYEQYF,TGTGCCAGCAGCTTAGGTCCGAGCTACGAGCAGTACTTC
TRBV7-3,.,TRBD1,TRBJ2-3,CASSPGTGSTDTQYF,TGTGCCAGCAGCCCCGGGACAGGAAGCACAGATACGCAGTATTTT
TRBV7-9,once,TRBD2,TRBJ2-3,CASSAGGSPDTQYF,TGTGCCAGCTCGGCGGGAGGGAGCCCAGATACGCAGTATTTT
TRBV2,.,TRBD1,TRBJ2-7,CASSEATGAGEQYF,TGTGCCAGCAGTGAAGCGACAGGGGCAGGCGAGCAGTACTTC
TRBV6-1,.,.,TRBJ2-3,CASSPPGTDTQYF,TGTGCCAGCAGTCCCCCCGGGACAGATACGCAGTATTTT
TRBV9,.,TRBD2,TRBJ2-5,CASSASRTSSYQETQYF,TGTGCCAGCAGCGCGTCACGGACTAGCTCCTACCAAGAGACCCAGTACTTC
TRBV11-3,.,TRBD1,TRBJ2-2,CASSCSTGQAPHTGELFF,TGTGCCAGCAGCTGTTCCACGGGACAGGCGCCTCACACCGGGGAGCTGTTTTTT
TRBV5-1,.,TRBD1,TRBJ2-3,CASKKTGGTDTQYF,TGCGCCAGCAAGAAGACAGGGGGCACAGATACGCAGTATTTT
TRBV2,.,.,TRBJ2-2,CASRETREGEFF,TGTGCCAGCAGGGAAACTAGAGAAGGGGAGTTTTTT
TRBV6-1,.,.,TRBJ2-1,CASAGTANYNEQFF,TGTGCCAGCGCTGGGACCGCTAACTACAATGAGCAGTTCTTC
TRBV1,.,.,TRBJ2-1,CTSSQSKLRERVEFNEQFF,TGCACCAGCAGCCAAAGTAAGTTGCGGGAGAGAGTAGAGTTCAATGAGCAGTTCTTC
TRBV11-2,.,.,TRBJ2-2,CASRPVPRGMRTGELFF,TGTGCCAGCAGACCAGTACCGAGGGGGATGCGCACCGGGGAGCTGTTTTTT
TRBV4-1,.,.,TRBJ1-6,CASAASRPNSPLHF,TGCGCCAGCGCCGCCTCTCGACCCAATTCACCCCTCCACTTT
TRBV15,.,.,TRBJ1-5,CATSNPGRPQHF,TGTGCCACCAGCAATCCGGGACGACCCCAGCATTTT